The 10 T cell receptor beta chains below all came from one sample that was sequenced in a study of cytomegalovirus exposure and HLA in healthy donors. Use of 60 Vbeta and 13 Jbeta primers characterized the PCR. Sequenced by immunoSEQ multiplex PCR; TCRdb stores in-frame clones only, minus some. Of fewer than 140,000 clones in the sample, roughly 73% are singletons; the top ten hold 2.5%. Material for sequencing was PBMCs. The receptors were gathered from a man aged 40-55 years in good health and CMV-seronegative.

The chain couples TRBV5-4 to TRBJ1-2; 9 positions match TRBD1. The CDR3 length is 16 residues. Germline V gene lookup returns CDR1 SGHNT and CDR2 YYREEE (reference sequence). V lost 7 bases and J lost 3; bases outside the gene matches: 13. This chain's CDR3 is CASGEGGQGIYYGYTF. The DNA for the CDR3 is TGTGCCAGCGGAGAGGGGGGACAGGGAATTTACTATGGCTACACCTTC.

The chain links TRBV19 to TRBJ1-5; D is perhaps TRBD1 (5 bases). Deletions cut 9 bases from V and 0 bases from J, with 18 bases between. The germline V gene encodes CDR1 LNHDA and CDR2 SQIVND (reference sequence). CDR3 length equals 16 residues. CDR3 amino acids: CASDGGGGYSNQPQHF. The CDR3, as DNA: TGTGCCAGCGACGGGGGGGGAGGGTATAGCAATCAGCCCCAGCATTTT. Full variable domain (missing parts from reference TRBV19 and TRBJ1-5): DGGITQSPKYLFRKEGQNVTLSCEQNLNHDAMYWYRQDPGQGLRLIYYSQIVNDFQKGDIAEGYSVSREKKESFPLTVTSAQKNPTAFYLCASDGGGGYSNQPQHFGDGTRLSIL.

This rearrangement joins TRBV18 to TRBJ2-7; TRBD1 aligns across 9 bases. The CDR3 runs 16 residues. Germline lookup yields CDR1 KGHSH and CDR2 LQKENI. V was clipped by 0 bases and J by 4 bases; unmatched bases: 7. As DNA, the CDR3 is TGTGCCAGCTCACCACCTAGGGGACAGGGTCCATACGAGCAGTACTTC. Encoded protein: CASSPPRGQGPYEQYF.

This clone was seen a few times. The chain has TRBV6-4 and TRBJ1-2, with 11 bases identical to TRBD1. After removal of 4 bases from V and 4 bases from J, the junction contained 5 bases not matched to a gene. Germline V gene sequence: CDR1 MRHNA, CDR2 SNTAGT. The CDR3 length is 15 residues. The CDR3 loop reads CASSVGTGGSYGYTF. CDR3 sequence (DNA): TGTGCCAGCAGTGTGGGGACAGGGGGGTCCTATGGCTACACCTTC.

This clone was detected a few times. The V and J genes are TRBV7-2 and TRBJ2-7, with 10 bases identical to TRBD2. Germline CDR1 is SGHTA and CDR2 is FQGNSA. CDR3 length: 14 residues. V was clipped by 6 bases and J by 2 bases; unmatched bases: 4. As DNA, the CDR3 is TGTGCCAGCAGGCTAGCGGGGGCCACCTACGAGCAGTACTTC. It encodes CASRLAGATYEQYF.

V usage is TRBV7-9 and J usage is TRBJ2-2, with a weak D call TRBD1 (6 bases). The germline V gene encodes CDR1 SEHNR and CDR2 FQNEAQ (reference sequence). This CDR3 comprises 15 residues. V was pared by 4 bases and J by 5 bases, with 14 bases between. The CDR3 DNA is TGTGCCAGCAGCTCCCAGGGGATAGGAACCGGGGAGCTGTTTTTT. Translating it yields CASSSQGIGTGELFF.

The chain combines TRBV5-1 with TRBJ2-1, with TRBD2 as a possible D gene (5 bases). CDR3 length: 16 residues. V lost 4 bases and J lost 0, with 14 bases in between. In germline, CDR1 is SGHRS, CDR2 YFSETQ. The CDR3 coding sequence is TGCGCCAGCAGCCCTCTTGGCGGGTACTCCTACAATGAGCAGTTCTTC. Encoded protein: CASSPLGGYSYNEQFF. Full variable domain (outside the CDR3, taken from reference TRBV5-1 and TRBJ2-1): KAGVTQTPRYLIKTRGQQVTLSCSPISGHRSVSWYQQTPGQGLQFLFEYFSETQRNKGNFPGRFSGRQFSNSRSEMNVSTLELGDSALYLCASSPLGGYSYNEQFFGPGTRLTVL.

For the CDR3, the DNA is TGTGCCAGCAGCCTGACAGGGCCCACAGATACGCAGTATTTT. Translated, it gives CASSLTGPTDTQYF. This sequence joins TRBV25-1 and TRBJ2-3; 7 nucleotides match TRBD1. Trimming took 6 bases from V and 2 from J; bases not matched to a gene: 5. Germline assignment: CDR1 MGHDK and CDR2 SYGVNS. This CDR3 contains 14 residues.

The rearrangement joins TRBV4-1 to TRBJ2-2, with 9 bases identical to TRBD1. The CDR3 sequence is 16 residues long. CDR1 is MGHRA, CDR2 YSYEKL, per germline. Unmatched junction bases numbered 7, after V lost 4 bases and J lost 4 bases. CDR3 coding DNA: TGCGCCAGCAGCCTCCGGGACAGGGTGACCACCGGGGAGCTGTTTTTT. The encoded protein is CASSLRDRVTTGELFF.

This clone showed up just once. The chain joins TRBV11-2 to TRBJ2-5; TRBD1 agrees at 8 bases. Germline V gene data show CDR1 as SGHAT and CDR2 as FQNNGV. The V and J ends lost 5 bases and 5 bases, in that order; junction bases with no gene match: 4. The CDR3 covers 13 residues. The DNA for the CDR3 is TGTGCCAGCAGCCCCCGGACAGGGGAGACCCAGTACTTC. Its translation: CASSPRTGETQYF.